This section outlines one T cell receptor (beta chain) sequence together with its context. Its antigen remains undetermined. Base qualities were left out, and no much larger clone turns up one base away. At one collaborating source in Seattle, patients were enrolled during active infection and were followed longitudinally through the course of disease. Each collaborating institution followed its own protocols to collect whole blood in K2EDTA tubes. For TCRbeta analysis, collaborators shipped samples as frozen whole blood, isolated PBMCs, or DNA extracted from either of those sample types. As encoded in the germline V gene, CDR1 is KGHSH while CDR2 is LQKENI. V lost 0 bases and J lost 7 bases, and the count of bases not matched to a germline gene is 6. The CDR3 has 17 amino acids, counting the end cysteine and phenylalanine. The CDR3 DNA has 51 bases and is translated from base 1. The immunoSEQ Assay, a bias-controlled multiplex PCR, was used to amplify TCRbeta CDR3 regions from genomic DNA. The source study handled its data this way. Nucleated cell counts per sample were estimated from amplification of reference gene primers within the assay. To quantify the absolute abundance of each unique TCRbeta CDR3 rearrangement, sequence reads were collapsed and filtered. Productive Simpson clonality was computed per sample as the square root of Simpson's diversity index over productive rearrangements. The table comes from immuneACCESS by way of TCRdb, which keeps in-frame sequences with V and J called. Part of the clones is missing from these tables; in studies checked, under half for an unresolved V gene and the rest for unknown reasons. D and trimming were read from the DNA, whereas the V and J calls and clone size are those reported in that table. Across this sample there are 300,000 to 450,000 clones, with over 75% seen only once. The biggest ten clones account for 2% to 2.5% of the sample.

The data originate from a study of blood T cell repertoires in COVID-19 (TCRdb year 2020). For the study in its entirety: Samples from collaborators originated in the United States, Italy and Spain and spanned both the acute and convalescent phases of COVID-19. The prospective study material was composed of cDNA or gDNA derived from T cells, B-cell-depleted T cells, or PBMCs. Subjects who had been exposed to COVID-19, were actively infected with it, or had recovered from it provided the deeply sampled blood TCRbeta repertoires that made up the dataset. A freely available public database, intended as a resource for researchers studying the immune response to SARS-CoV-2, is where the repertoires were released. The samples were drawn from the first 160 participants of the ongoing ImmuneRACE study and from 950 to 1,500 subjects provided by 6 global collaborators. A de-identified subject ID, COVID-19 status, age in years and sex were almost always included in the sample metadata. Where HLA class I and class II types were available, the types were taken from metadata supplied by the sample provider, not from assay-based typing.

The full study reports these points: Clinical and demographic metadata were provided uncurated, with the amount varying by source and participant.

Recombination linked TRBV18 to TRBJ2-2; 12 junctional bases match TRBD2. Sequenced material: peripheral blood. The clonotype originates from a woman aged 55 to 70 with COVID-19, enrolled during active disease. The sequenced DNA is TGTGCCAGCTCACCACCGACTAGCGGGGGTTACTTCGGGGAGCTGTTTTTT. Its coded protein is CASSPPTSGGYFGELFF.